Ten or more counts support the clone carrying this TCR beta chain. A read error may account for a junction end that differs from germline. The entry originates in a study of T cells in Graves' hyperthyroidism and ophthalmopathy. Study overall: The blood sample was taken at first diagnosis, before treatment began.

These patients, aged 18 to 65, had recently diagnosed hyperthyroidism lasting under 2 months. Clinical symptoms, serum thyroxine, TRAb, thyroid ultrasound and orbital computed tomography established diagnosis. Authors of the study amplified TCR beta CDR3 regions from RNA transcripts. The TCR CDR3 was amplified in a first-round RT-PCR using the HTBI primer set. MiXCR was run by TCRdb on the multiplex PCR reads, yielding one entry per CDR3 protein. The sample contains about 840,000 distinct CDR3 sequences, about 38% of which appear only once. The CDR3 spans 14 residues. Germline CDR1 reads MGHRA; CDR2 reads YSYEKL.

The source is a man between 18 and 35 years old with Graves' hyperthyroidism. Sequencing input: blood. The chain links TRBV4-1 to TRBJ1-2; 7 bases fit TRBD1. For the CDR3, the DNA is TGTGCCAGCAGCCAGGTCCGGGACAGTTATGGCTACACCTTC. Protein sequence: CASSQVRDSYGYTF.